This entry lists 29 T cell receptor beta chains sequenced from one sample in a study of control samples from healthy donors and cancer patients. Generated by immunoSEQ multiplex PCR, the TCRdb table keeps only in-frame clones and is missing some. The sample includes 150,000 to 200,000 clones, about 90% of them seen just once. Sequenced material: blood. These receptors were collected from a woman in her twenties or thirties in good health.

The chain joins TRBV6-4 to TRBJ2-6; D gene ambiguous. The CDR3 loop spans 15 amino acids. Germline V lookup: CDR1 MRHNA, CDR2 SNTAGT. The V gene lost 2 bases and the J gene lost 0 bases, with 5 bases spanning the gap. This CDR3 reads CASSDGGSGANVLTF. The CDR3 nucleotides read TGTGCCAGCAGTGACGGTGGCTCTGGGGCCAACGTCCTGACTTTC.

The J gene is TRBJ2-7, the V gene TRBV7-9; 7 nucleotides match TRBD2. The CDR3 loop spans 14 amino acids. The V and J ends lost 4 bases and 2 bases, in that order; junction bases with no gene match: 5. The germline gives CDR1 SEHNR, CDR2 FQNEAQ (reference sequence). The CDR3 region is CASSSRGRAYEQYF. The CDR3 DNA follows: TGTGCCAGCAGCTCGCGGGGGAGGGCCTACGAGCAGTACTTC.

The V call is TRBV3-1 (or the pseudogene TRBV3-2), the J call TRBJ1-2; 7 bases are shared with TRBD1. Per the germline V gene, CDR1 is LGHDT and CDR2 is YNNKEL (reference sequence). The CDR3 has 15 residues. V shed 0 bases and J 8 bases; nucleotides not matched to a gene: 9. The CDR3 DNA reads as TGTGCCAGCAGCCAAGACTCGGGACAGAGGCTAGGCTACACCTTC. Translating gives CASSQDSGQRLGYTF.

V is TRBV30 and J is TRBJ2-5, with D possibly being TRBD2 (6 bases). V was pared by 3 bases and J by 5 bases, with 13 bases between. This CDR3 has 13 residues. Germline V lookup: CDR1 GTSNPN, CDR2 SVGIG (reference sequence). CDR3 nucleotide sequence: TGTGCCTGGAGGCTCACGGCGGGGGAGACCCAGTACTTC. It yields the protein CAWRLTAGETQYF. Drawing the rest from reference TRBV30 and TRBJ2-5, the complete variable domain is SQTIHQWPATLVQPVGSPLSLECTVEGTSNPNLYWYRQAAGRGLQLLFYSVGIGQISSEVPQNLSASRPQDRQFILSSKKLLLSDSGFYLCAWRLTAGETQYFGPGTRLLVL.

Only one count was recorded for this clone. CDR3 residues: CASSLFSWAHREAFF. Here the CDR3 DNA reads TGTGCCAGCAGTTTATTCTCTTGGGCACACCGTGAAGCTTTCTTT. The V and J genes are TRBV28 and TRBJ1-1; D is unclear. CDR3 length: 15 residues. CDR1 is MDHEN and CDR2 is SYDVKM in the germline V gene. The V gene lost 1 base and the J gene lost 7 bases, with 16 bases spanning the gap.

This sequence joins TRBV11-2 and TRBJ2-7, with 10 bases identical to TRBD2. The trim removed 2 bases at V and 3 bases at J, leaving 10 bases unmatched. CDR3 length: 17 residues. Germline assignment: CDR1 SGHAT and CDR2 FQNNGV. The CDR3 loop is CASSLLASTSGFYEQYF. The DNA of the CDR3 is TGTGCCAGCAGCTTACTCGCTTCGACTAGCGGGTTCTACGAGCAGTACTTC.

This clone is a singleton in its sample. This rearrangement joins TRBV6-5 to TRBJ2-6; D uncertain. The CDR3 has 14 amino acids. Trimming took 4 bases from V and 0 from J, leaving 4 bases between them. CDR1 and CDR2 (germline): MNHEY, SVGAGI. The CDR3 protein is CASSLRSGANVLTF. The CDR3 DNA follows: TGTGCCAGCAGTTTACGCTCTGGGGCCAACGTCCTGACTTTC.

CDR3 nucleotide sequence: TGTGCCAGCAGCGACACCGGGGAGCTGTTTTTT. This gives the protein CASSDTGELFF. V and J are TRBV9 and TRBJ2-2; D call uncertain. This CDR3 has 11 residues. Trimming left V 3 bases short and J 3 bases short, with 0 bases between. The V gene's germline CDR1 is SGDLS and CDR2 YYNGEE.

This rearrangement joins TRBV27 to TRBJ2-1, with 10 bases lining up with TRBD2. CDR3 length: 17 residues. CDR1 and CDR2 (germline): MNHEY, SMNVEV (reference sequence). The V and J ends lost 2 bases and 5 bases, in that order; junction bases with no gene match: 9. The CDR3 nucleotides read TGTGCCAGCAGTTTAACGTTCCGGACTAGCGGTAACAATGAGCAGTTCTTC. Translated: CASSLTFRTSGNNEQFF.

This chain uses TRBV5-1 with TRBJ1-1, with a weak D call TRBD1 (5 bases). Trimming shortened V by 4 bases and J by 9 bases, and 22 bases separated the two germline ends. Germline V gene data show CDR1 as SGHRS and CDR2 as YFSETQ. CDR3 size: 15 residues. In DNA, the CDR3 is TGCGCCAGCAGCGGCCCGCAGCAGGGATCTCTTCAAGCTTTCTTT. This gives the protein CASSGPQQGSLQAFF.

The chain employs TRBV19 and TRBJ1-3; D is unclear. The V and J ends lost 5 bases and 4 bases respectively, with 3 bases between them. From germline, CDR1 is LNHDA and CDR2 SQIVND (reference sequence). The CDR3 is 11 residues long. DNA for the CDR3: TGTGCCAGTAGTGTGGGAAACACCATATATTTT. Encoded protein: CASSVGNTIYF.

V and J are TRBV19 and TRBJ2-1, with D perhaps TRBD1 or TRBD2 (5 bases each). Germline assignment: CDR1 LNHDA and CDR2 SQIVND (reference sequence). The V end lost 7 bases, the J end lost 2 bases, and 15 bases lay between the germline ends. The CDR3 length is 15 residues. The CDR3 DNA sequence: TGTGCCAGTATCTCGAGGGACGCGGCCTACAATGAGCAGTTCTTC. Amino acids: CASISRDAAYNEQFF.

The rearrangement uses TRBV28 and TRBJ2-7; 13 bases match TRBD2. V shed 6 bases, J shed 2 bases, and the junction held 13 bases outside the gene matches. CDR3 size: 18 residues. CDR1 MDHEN and CDR2 SYDVKM come from the germline V gene. The CDR3 is CASSSLHRTSGSPYEQYF. The CDR3 coding sequence is TGTGCCAGCAGCTCACTTCATCGGACTAGCGGGAGCCCCTACGAGCAGTACTTC.

The rearrangement links TRBV13 to TRBJ1-4, with no clear D. V lost 0 bases and J 8 bases, leaving 16 bases between the germline ends. Germline CDR1 and CDR2: PRHDT and FYEKMQ (reference sequence). The length of the CDR3 is 16 residues. Written as DNA, the CDR3 is TGTGCCAGCAGCTTAGGAACTAGAGGACGGGGAGAAAAACTGTTTTTT. Protein sequence: CASSLGTRGRGEKLFF.

CDR3 loop: CASSLVAGGPSGELFF. CDR3 DNA sequence: TGTGCCAGCAGCTTAGTAGCGGGAGGGCCATCCGGGGAGCTGTTTTTT. The J gene is TRBJ2-2, the V gene TRBV7-3, with 11 bases aligning to TRBD2. V gave up 2 bases and J gave up 6 bases; unmatched junction bases: 5. The CDR3 runs 16 residues. Germline lookup yields CDR1 SGHTA and CDR2 FQGTGA.

This clone showed up just once. This chain links TRBV2 with TRBJ1-3; 7 bases agree with TRBD1. CDR3 length equals 16 residues. The J segment lost 3 bases and the V segment lost 7 bases, leaving 12 bases of the junction unmatched. From germline, CDR1 is SNHLY and CDR2 FYNNEI. The CDR3 loop is CASTALGGGDGNTIYF. CDR3 nucleotides: TGTGCCAGCACCGCGCTAGGAGGGGGCGATGGAAACACCATATATTTT.

This rearrangement joins TRBV29-1 to TRBJ2-7; TRBD2 matches at 11 bases. V lost 4 bases to trimming and J lost 6 bases; unmatched junction nucleotides: 5. The CDR3 contains 13 residues. Germline V lookup: CDR1 SQVTM, CDR2 ANQGSEA. The CDR3 sequence is CSVGPGTSGEQYF. DNA of the CDR3: TGCAGCGTTGGCCCCGGGACTAGCGGCGAGCAGTACTTC.

This chain joins TRBV5-1 and TRBJ2-5; D is ambiguous. CDR1 and CDR2 from the germline V gene are SGHRS and YFSETQ. The V gene lost 4 bases and the J gene lost 7 bases, with 8 bases spanning the gap. The length of the CDR3 is 11 residues. The CDR3 nucleotides are TGCGCCAGCAGCGCCGACGCGACCCAGTACTTC. Protein product: CASSADATQYF.

The V gene is TRBV19, the J gene TRBJ2-1; 8 nucleotides align to TRBD2. Per the germline V gene, CDR1 is LNHDA and CDR2 is SQIVND (reference sequence). The junction had 13 bases not matched to a gene; V was cut back by 1 base and J by 8 bases. This CDR3 has 17 residues. The CDR3 nucleotides read TGTGCCAGTAGTATAGCGCCCTCCGGGACTAGGACGGATGAGCAGTTCTTC. Translation gives CASSIAPSGTRTDEQFF.

The genes are TRBV5-1 and TRBJ2-7; 9 bases match TRBD1. Germline values: CDR1 SGHRS, CDR2 YFSETQ. The CDR3 contains 13 residues. Losses at the gene ends were 4 bases for V and 6 bases for J; bases not matched to a gene: 5. CDR3 DNA: TGCGCCAGCAGCAATCGGGGACAGGGCGAGCAGTACTTC. Its protein is CASSNRGQGEQYF.

CDR3 DNA: TGTGCCAGCAGCTCCCGGGGCTCCACAGATACGCAGTATTTT. Translation gives CASSSRGSTDTQYF. The rearrangement joins TRBV7-8 to TRBJ2-3; D assignment may be TRBD1 or TRBD2 (5 bases each). Trimming cost V 4 bases and J 2 bases, with 10 bases left between them. Germline CDR1 is SGHVS and CDR2 is FQNEAQ. The CDR3 spans 14 residues. Together with reference TRBV7-8 and TRBJ2-3, the CDR3 gives the full variable domain: GAGVSQSPRYKVAKRGQDVALRCDPISGHVSLFWYQQALGQGPEFLTYFQNEAQLDKSGLPSDRFFAERPEGSVSTLKIQRTQQEDSAVYLCASSSRGSTDTQYFGPGTRLTVL.

This chain links TRBV15 with TRBJ1-2; the D is unclear. V was clipped by 0 bases and J by 5 bases, with 7 bases between them. This CDR3 region has 13 residues. From germline, CDR1 is LNHNV and CDR2 YYDKDF (reference sequence). The CDR3 region has the DNA TGTGCCACCAGCAGAGATGCCGGGTATGGCTACACCTTC. It codes for CATSRDAGYGYTF.

The chain links TRBV7-2 to TRBJ2-2; D gene uncertain. Germline V CDR1 and CDR2: SGHTA, FQGNSA. The CDR3 loop spans 13 amino acids. Between the trimmed V and J ends, which lost 1 base and 7 bases, there was a span of 7 bases. This chain's CDR3 is CASSLELVGELFF. CDR3 nucleotide sequence: TGTGCCAGCAGCTTAGAGTTGGTCGGGGAGCTGTTTTTT.

This chain uses TRBV12-2 with TRBJ2-7. TRBV12-2 is a recognized pseudogene. The CDR3 length is 12 residues. The chain's CDR3 is CASRSTDDEQYF. The CDR3 DNA sequence: TGTGCAAGTCGCTCGACGGACGACGAGCAGTACTTC.

J is TRBJ1-1 and V is TRBV5-4, with D unclear. The germline V gene encodes CDR1 SGHNT and CDR2 YYREEE (reference sequence). This CDR3 is 11 amino acids long. V was shortened by 5 bases and J by 8 bases, with 10 bases between the two germline ends. CDR3 protein: CASSLGMEAFF. CDR3 nucleotide sequence: TGTGCCAGCAGTCTAGGGATGGAAGCTTTCTTT.

The chain combines TRBV30 with TRBJ1-4, with D tentatively TRBD1 (5 bases). CDR1 GTSNPN and CDR2 SVGIG come from the germline V gene (reference sequence). This CDR3 has 13 residues. V gave up 0 bases and J gave up 8 bases, with 10 bases separating them. The DNA for the CDR3 is TGTGCCTGGAGTGTACGGGACTACGAAAAACTGTTTTTT. Amino acids: CAWSVRDYEKLFF.

The CDR3 DNA is TGTGCCACCTCCGGAGGCGGGGAGCTGTTTTTT. Its translation: CATSGGGELFF. V and J are TRBV10-3 and TRBJ2-2, with D possibly being TRBD2 (5 bases). Trimming pared 10 bases from V and 7 bases from J, leaving 10 bases between. This CDR3 comprises 11 residues. CDR1 is ENHRY, CDR2 SYGVKD, per germline.

In its sample, this clone was seen a few times. The gene calls are TRBV7-3 and TRBJ1-2; perhaps TRBD1 as D (5 bases). The CDR3 totals 14 residues. Trimming shortened V by 0 bases and J by 3 bases, and 8 bases separated the two germline ends. The germline CDR1 and CDR2 sequences are SGHTA and FQGTGA. The CDR3 bases are TGTGCCAGCAGCTTAACAGGGGCTGACTATGGCTACACCTTC. Residues: CASSLTGADYGYTF.

This clone was seen a single time. This chain joins TRBV28 and TRBJ2-5; either TRBD1 or TRBD2 may fit D (6 bases each). From germline, CDR1 is MDHEN and CDR2 SYDVKM. The CDR3 is made up of 13 amino acids. The V gene lost 7 bases and the J gene lost 7 bases, with 16 bases spanning the gap. The DNA for the CDR3 is TGTGCCAGCATCTCGACGGGGGCCAGGACCCAGTACTTC. It translates to CASISTGARTQYF.